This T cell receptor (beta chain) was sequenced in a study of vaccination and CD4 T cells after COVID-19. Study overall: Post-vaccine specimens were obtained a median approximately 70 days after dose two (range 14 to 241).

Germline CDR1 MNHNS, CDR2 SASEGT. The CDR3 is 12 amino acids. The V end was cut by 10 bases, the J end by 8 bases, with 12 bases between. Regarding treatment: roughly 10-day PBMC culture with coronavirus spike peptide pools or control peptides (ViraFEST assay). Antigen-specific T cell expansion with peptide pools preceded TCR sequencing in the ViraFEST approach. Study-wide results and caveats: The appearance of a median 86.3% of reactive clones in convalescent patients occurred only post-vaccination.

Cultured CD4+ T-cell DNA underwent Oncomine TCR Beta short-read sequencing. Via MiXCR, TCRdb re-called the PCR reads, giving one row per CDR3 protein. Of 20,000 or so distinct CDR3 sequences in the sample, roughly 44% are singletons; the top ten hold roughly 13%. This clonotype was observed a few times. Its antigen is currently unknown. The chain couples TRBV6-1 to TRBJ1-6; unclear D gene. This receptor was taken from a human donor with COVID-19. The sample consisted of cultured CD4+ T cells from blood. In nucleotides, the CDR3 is TGTGCCACCGCAGTGGCGCATTCACCCCTCCACTTT. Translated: CATAVAHSPLHF.